These 12 T cell receptor beta chains were sequenced from one sample in a study of quantifying T cell responses using KT2 cells. Study in general: RNA was reverse transcribed with TCR alpha and beta constant-region primers.

An oligo carrying a UMI was ligated to the cDNA 3' end. The first PCR ran approximately 4 cycles with an equimolar RC1.1 and RC1.2 beta primer mix. TCRdb independently ran MiXCR on the UMI-ligation and nested PCR reads; one entry per CDR3 protein. The sample carries fewer than 60,000 distinct CDR3 sequences, roughly 12% recorded once. Sequenced sample: PBMCs spiked with cells of the T cell clone KT2. These receptors all stem from a human donor.

The chain couples TRBV7-2 to TRBJ2-7; D gene uncertain. This CDR3 region has 14 residues. The germline gives CDR1 SGHTA, CDR2 FQGNSA. Trimming pared 5 bases from V and 7 bases from J, leaving 18 bases between. The CDR3 coding sequence is TGTGCCAGCAGCCTCCGGACCCCGCGTGATGAGCAGTACTTC. It encodes CASSLRTPRDEQYF.

This clonotype was seen more than once but under ten times. This chain joins TRBV5-1 and TRBJ1-4; TRBD1 matches 7 bases. The ends lost 5 bases at V and 5 bases at J; junction bases unmatched: 6. The germline gives CDR1 SGHRS, CDR2 YFSETQ. The length of the CDR3 is 14 residues. CDR3 protein: CASRGTTGNEKLFF. Here the CDR3 DNA reads TGCGCCAGCAGGGGGACGACAGGGAATGAAAAACTGTTTTTT.

This clonotype was seen a handful of times. The rearrangement joins TRBV12-3 or TRBV12-4 to TRBJ1-5; D is ambiguous. CDR3 length: 14 amino acids. Trimming took 2 bases from V and 1 from J, leaving 6 bases between them. The CDR3: CASSLSGSNQPQHF. The CDR3 DNA is TGTGCCAGCAGTTTATCGGGGAGCAATCAGCCCCAGCATTTT.

The rearrangement joins TRBV20-1 to TRBJ1-5; D not resolved. V shed 5 bases and J shed 0 bases, with 8 bases lying between them. Germline values: CDR1 DFQATT, CDR2 SNEGSKA (reference sequence). The CDR3 contains 13 residues. The CDR3 bases are TGCAGTGCTTTCAGTGATAGCAATCAGCCCCAGCATTTT. This gives the protein CSAFSDSNQPQHF.

This clonotype was seen at least ten times. The V gene is TRBV14, the J gene TRBJ2-7; unclear D gene. Trimming cost V 2 bases and J 3 bases, with 14 bases left between them. Germline lookup yields CDR1 SGHDN and CDR2 FVKESK. This CDR3 comprises 15 residues. Here the CDR3 reads CASSQYSGSFYEQYF. CDR3 sequence (DNA): TGTGCCAGCAGCCAATACTCCGGGTCCTTCTACGAGCAGTACTTC.

This clonotype was observed a handful of times. The V call is TRBV4-3, the J call TRBJ1-2; 10 nucleotides line up with TRBD1. Trimming took 0 bases from V and 7 from J; bases not matched to a gene: 11. CDR3 size: 17 residues. Germline V gives CDR1 LGHNA, CDR2 YSLEER. The CDR3 sequence: CASSQDWGDRGIGGYTF. The CDR3 DNA reads as TGCGCCAGCAGCCAAGATTGGGGGGACAGGGGTATTGGTGGCTACACCTTC.

There are many counts of this clonotype. The chain recombines TRBV10-1 with TRBJ2-7; 8 bases align to TRBD1. The CDR3 length is 15 residues. Trimming removed 3 bases from V and 1 base from J; junction bases left unmatched: 5. Germline V gives CDR1 WNHNN, CDR2 SYGVQD (reference sequence). The CDR3 protein is CASSDDRGPSYEQYF. The DNA for the CDR3 is TGCGCCAGCAGTGATGACAGGGGCCCGTCCTACGAGCAGTACTTC.

This clonotype was detected ten times or more. This chain links TRBV29-1 with TRBJ1-1; D is unresolved. From germline, CDR1 is SQVTM and CDR2 ANQGSEA. The V and J ends lost 7 bases and 4 bases respectively, with 13 bases between them. The CDR3 is 12 amino acids. CDR3 coding DNA: TGCAGCGCGACCGGGCAGACCACTGAAGCTTTCTTT. Its translation: CSATGQTTEAFF.

This clonotype was counted many times. This rearrangement joins TRBV27 to TRBJ2-3; D is possibly TRBD1 (6 bases). The CDR3 runs 12 residues. The V end lost 5 bases, the J end lost 10 bases, and 13 bases lay between the germline ends. Germline CDR1 and CDR2: MNHEY and SMNVEV (reference sequence). The CDR3 sequence: CASSPGHFPQYF. The DNA for the CDR3 is TGTGCCAGCAGTCCGGGACATTTCCCGCAGTATTTT.

The chain combines TRBV7-9 with TRBJ2-5, with 13 nucleotides matching TRBD2. From germline, CDR1 is SEHNR and CDR2 FQNEAQ (reference sequence). The CDR3 totals 16 residues. V lost 5 bases to trimming and J lost 4 bases; unmatched junction nucleotides: 7. CDR3 sequence: CASSPGLAGARETQYF. The CDR3 coding sequence is TGTGCCAGCAGCCCAGGACTAGCGGGAGCCCGAGAGACCCAGTACTTC.

This clonotype was detected only a few times. This chain uses TRBV6-5 with TRBJ2-7; D is perhaps TRBD1 or TRBD2 (5 bases each). Germline V CDR1 and CDR2: MNHEY, SVGAGI. The CDR3 length is 14 residues. Trimming left V 8 bases short and J 5 bases short, with 19 bases between. This CDR3 is CASGERGKGHEQYF. CDR3 nucleotides: TGTGCCAGCGGTGAGAGGGGCAAGGGCCACGAGCAGTACTTC.

This clonotype was observed a handful of times. V gene TRBV7-3 combines with J gene TRBJ2-1, with TRBD2 as a possible D gene (5 bases). The length of the CDR3 is 16 residues. Trimming stripped 5 bases from V and 0 bases from J, with 14 bases between. The germline gives CDR1 SGHTA, CDR2 FQGTGA. The CDR3 DNA follows: TGTGCCAGCAGCCCCCGATCGGGGAGCTCCTACAATGAGCAGTTCTTC. It yields the protein CASSPRSGSSYNEQFF.